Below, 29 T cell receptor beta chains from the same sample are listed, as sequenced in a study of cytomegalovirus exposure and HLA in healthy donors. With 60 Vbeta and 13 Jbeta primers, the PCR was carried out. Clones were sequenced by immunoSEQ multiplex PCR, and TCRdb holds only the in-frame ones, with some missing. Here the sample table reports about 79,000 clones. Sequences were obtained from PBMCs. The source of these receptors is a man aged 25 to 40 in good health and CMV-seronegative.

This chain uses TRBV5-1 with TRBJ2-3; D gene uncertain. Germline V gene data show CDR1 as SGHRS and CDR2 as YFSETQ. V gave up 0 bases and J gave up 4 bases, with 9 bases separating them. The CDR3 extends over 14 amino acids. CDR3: CASSLVGSPDTQYF. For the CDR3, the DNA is TGCGCCAGCAGCTTGGTGGGCAGCCCAGATACGCAGTATTTT.

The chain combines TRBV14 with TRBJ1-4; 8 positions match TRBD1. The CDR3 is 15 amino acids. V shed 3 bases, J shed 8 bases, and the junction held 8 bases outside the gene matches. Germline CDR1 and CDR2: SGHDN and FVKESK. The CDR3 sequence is CASSHAGTGPEKLFF. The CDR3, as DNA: TGTGCCAGCAGCCACGCCGGGACAGGTCCCGAAAAACTGTTTTTT.

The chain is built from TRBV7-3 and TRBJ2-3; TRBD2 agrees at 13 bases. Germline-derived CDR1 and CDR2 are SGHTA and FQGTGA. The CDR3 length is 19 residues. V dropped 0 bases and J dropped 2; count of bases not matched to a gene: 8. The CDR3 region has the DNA TGTGCCAGCAGCTTAACGCCCCGACTAGCGGGGGGCCCCACAGATACGCAGTATTTT. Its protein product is CASSLTPRLAGGPTDTQYF.

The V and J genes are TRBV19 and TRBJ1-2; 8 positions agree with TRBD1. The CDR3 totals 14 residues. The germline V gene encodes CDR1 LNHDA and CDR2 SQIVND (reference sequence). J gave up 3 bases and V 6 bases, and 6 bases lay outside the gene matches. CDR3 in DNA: TGTGCCAGTAGCCTACAGGGGGGCGACTATGGCTACACCTTC. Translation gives CASSLQGGDYGYTF.

CDR3 DNA sequence: TGTGCCATCAGTGATTCCAAGCGGGGAGAGACCCAGTACTTC. It encodes CAISDSKRGETQYF. The chain has TRBV10-3 and TRBJ2-5; 7 nucleotides line up with TRBD2. This CDR3 spans 14 amino acids. The V and J ends lost 3 bases and 4 bases, in that order; junction bases with no gene match: 5. Germline CDR1 reads ENHRY; CDR2 reads SYGVKD.

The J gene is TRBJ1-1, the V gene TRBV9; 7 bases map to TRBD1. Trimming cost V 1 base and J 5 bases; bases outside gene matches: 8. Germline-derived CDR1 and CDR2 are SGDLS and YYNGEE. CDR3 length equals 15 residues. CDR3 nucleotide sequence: TGTGCCAGCAGCGTACAACCAGGGGGAGCGACTGAAGCTTTCTTT. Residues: CASSVQPGGATEAFF.

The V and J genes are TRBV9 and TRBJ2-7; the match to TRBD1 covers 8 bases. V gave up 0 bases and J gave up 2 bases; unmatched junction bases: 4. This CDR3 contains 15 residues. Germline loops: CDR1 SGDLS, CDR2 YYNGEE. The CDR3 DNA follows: TGTGCCAGCAGCGTAGGGTCAGGGGGCCCCTACGAGCAGTACTTC. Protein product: CASSVGSGGPYEQYF. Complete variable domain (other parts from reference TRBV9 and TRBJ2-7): DSGVTQTPKHLITATGQRVTLRCSPRSGDLSVYWYQQSLDQGLQFLIQYYNGEERAKGNILERFSAQQFPDLHSELNLSSLELGDSALYFCASSVGSGGPYEQYFGPGTRLTVT.

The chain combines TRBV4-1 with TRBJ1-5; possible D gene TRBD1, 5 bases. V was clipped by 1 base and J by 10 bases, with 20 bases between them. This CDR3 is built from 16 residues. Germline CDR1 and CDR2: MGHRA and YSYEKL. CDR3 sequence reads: CASSQARQSPQPPQHF. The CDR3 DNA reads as TGCGCCAGCAGCCAAGCCAGACAGTCACCCCAACCCCCCCAGCATTTT.

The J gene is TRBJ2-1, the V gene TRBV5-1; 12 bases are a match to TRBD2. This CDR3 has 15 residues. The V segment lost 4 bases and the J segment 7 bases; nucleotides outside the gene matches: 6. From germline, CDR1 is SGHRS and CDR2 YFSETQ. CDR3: CASSVGLAGGNEQFF. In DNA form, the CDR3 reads TGCGCCAGCAGCGTGGGACTAGCGGGTGGTAATGAGCAGTTCTTC.

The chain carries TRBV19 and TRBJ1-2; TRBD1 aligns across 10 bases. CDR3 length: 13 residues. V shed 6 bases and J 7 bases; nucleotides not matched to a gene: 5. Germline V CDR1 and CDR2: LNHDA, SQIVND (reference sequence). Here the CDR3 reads CASRETGGSGYTF. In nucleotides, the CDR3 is TGTGCCAGTAGAGAGACAGGGGGCAGTGGCTACACCTTC.

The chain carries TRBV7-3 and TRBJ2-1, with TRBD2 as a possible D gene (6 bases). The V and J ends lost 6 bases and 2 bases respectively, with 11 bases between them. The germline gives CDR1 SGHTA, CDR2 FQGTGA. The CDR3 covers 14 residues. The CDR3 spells CASSSTSTYNEQFF. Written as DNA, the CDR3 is TGTGCCAGCAGTTCTACTAGCACCTACAATGAGCAGTTCTTC.

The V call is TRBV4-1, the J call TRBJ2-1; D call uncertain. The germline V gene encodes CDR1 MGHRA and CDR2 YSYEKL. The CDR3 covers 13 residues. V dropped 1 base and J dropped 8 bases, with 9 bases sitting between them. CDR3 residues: CASSQGLRDEQFF. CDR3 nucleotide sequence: TGCGCCAGCAGCCAAGGCTTACGGGATGAGCAGTTCTTC.

The CDR3 sequence is CASSPGLEQGNYEQYF. For the CDR3, the DNA is TGTGCCAGCTCACCAGGACTTGAACAGGGAAACTACGAGCAGTACTTC. The V gene is TRBV18, the J gene TRBJ2-7; TRBD1 is a possible D gene (6 bases). The V gene lost 2 bases and the J gene lost 3 bases, with 17 bases spanning the gap. Germline values: CDR1 KGHSH, CDR2 LQKENI. The CDR3 covers 16 residues.

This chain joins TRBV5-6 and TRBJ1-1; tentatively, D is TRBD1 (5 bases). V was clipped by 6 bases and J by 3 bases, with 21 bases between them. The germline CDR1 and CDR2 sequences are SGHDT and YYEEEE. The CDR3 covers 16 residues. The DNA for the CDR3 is TGTGCCAGCACCCTCTTCCCCGGGACTCCTTACACTGAAGCTTTCTTT. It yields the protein CASTLFPGTPYTEAFF.

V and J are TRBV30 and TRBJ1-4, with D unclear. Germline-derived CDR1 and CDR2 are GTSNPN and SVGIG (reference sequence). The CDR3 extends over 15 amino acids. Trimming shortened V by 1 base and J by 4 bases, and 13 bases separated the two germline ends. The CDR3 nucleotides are TGTGCCTGGAGTGCCAATACAGTCTATAATGAAAAACTGTTTTTT. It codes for CAWSANTVYNEKLFF.

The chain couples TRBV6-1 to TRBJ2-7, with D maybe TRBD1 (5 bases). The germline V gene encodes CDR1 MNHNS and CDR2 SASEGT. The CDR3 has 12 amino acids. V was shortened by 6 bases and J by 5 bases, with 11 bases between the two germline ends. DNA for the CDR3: TGTGCCAGCAGGGCAGGGTGGGACGAGCAGTACTTC. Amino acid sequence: CASRAGWDEQYF.

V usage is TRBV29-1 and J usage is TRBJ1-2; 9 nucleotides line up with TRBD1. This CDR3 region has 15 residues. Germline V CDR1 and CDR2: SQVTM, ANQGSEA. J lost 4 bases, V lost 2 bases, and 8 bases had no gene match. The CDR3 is CSVEFLGQGPYGYTF. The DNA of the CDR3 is TGCAGCGTTGAATTCCTGGGACAGGGCCCCTATGGCTACACCTTC.

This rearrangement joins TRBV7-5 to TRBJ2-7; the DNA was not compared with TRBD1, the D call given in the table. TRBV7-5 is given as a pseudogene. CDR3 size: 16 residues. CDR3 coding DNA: TGTGCCAGAAGCTTAGAGGGGCAGGGGTCCCGTTACGAGCAGTACTTC. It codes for CARSLEGQGSRYEQYF.

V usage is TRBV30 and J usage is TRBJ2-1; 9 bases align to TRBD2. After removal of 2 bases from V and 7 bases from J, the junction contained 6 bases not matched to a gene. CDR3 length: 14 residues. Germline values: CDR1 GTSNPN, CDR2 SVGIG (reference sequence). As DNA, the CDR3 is TGTGCCTGGAGTCATCTAGCGGGATGGAATGAGCAGTTCTTC. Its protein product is CAWSHLAGWNEQFF.

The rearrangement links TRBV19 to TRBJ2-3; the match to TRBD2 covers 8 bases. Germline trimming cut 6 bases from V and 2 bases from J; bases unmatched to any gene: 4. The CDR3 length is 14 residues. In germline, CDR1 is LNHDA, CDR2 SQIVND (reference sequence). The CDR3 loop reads CASRRGANTDTQYF. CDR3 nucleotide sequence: TGTGCCAGTAGGCGGGGGGCTAACACAGATACGCAGTATTTT.

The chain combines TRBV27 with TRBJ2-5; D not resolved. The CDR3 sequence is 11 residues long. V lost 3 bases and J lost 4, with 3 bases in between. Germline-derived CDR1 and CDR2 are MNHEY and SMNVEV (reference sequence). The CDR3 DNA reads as TGTGCCAGCAGTTTCAGAGAGACCCAGTACTTC. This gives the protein CASSFRETQYF.

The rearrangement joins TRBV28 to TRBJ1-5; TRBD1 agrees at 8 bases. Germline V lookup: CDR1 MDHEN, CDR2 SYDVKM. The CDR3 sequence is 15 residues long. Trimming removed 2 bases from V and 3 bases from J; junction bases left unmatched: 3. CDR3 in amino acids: CASSLDRGINQPQHF. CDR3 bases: TGTGCCAGCAGTTTAGACAGGGGTATCAATCAGCCCCAGCATTTT.

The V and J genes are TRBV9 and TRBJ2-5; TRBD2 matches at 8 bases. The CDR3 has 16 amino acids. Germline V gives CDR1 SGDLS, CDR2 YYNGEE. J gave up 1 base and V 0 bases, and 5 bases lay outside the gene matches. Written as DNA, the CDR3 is TGTGCCAGCAGCGTAGGCTCCACTAGCGGCCAAGAGACCCAGTACTTC. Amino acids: CASSVGSTSGQETQYF.

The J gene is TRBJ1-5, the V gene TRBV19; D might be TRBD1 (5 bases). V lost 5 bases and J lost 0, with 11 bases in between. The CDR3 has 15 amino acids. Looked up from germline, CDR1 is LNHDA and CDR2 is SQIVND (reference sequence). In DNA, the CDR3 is TGTGCCAGTAGTGCGGCAGGGTATAGCAATCAGCCCCAGCATTTT. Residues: CASSAAGYSNQPQHF.

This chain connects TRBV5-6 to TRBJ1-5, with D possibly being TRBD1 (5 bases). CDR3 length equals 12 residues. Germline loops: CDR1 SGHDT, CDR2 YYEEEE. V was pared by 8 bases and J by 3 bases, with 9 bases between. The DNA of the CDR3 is TGTGCCAGGGGGGAGGTCAATCAGCCCCAGCATTTT. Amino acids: CARGEVNQPQHF.

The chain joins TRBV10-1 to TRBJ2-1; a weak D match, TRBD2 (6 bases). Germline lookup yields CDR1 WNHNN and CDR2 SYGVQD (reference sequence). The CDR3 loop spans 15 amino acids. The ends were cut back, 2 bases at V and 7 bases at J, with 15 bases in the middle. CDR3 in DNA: TGCGCCAGCAGTGAGGAGTCCTCGGAGGGGAATGAGCAGTTCTTC. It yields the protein CASSEESSEGNEQFF.

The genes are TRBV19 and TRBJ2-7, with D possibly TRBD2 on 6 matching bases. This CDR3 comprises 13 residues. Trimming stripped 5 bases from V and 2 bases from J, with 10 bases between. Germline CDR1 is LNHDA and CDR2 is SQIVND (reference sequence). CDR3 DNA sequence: TGTGCCAGTAGTGTGGGACTTGCCTACGAGCAGTACTTC. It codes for CASSVGLAYEQYF.

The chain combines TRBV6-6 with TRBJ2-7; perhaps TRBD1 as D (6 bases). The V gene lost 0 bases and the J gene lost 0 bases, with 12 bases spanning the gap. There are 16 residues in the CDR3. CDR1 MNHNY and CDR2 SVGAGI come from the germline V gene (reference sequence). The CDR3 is CASSYSGQQISYEQYF. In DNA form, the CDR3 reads TGTGCCAGCAGTTACTCTGGACAGCAAATCTCCTACGAGCAGTACTTC.

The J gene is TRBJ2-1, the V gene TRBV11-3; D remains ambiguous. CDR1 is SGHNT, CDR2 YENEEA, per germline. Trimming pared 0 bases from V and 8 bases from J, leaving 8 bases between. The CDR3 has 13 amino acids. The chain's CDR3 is CASSLDFRDEQFF. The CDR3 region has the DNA TGTGCCAGCAGCTTAGATTTCCGCGATGAGCAGTTCTTC.